The 21 T cell receptor beta chains below come from one sample, sequenced in a study of cytomegalovirus exposure and HLA in healthy donors. The study ran its PCR with 60 Vbeta and 13 Jbeta primers. Sequencing was performed with immunoSEQ multiplex PCR; in TCRdb, only in-frame clones are kept and a portion is missing. Of some 95,000 clones detected, about 82% appear once; the ten largest clones hold 6% to 8%. The sample taken for sequencing was PBMCs. The receptors stem from a man aged 30-40 years in good health and CMV-seronegative.

The gene calls are TRBV6-5 and TRBJ2-7, with a possible D match to TRBD1 (5 bases). Germline assignment: CDR1 MNHEY and CDR2 SVGAGI. This CDR3 spans 14 amino acids. Trimming took off 2 bases at V and 4 bases at J, with 12 bases between the two ends. The CDR3 sequence: CASSYQGRRYEQYF. DNA of the CDR3: TGTGCCAGCAGTTACCAGGGAAGAAGGTACGAGCAGTACTTC.

The chain combines TRBV7-9 with TRBJ2-5; 7 positions agree with TRBD1. The CDR3 is made up of 13 amino acids. Germline values: CDR1 SEHNR, CDR2 FQNEAQ (reference sequence). The V gene end was trimmed by 5 bases and the J gene end by 5 bases; junction bases not matched to a gene: 5. CDR3 nucleotide sequence: TGTGCCAGCAGCCGGGGACAGACGGAGACCCAGTACTTC. Translating gives CASSRGQTETQYF.

The chain employs TRBV2 and TRBJ2-1; the match to TRBD2 covers 9 bases. Germline CDR1 SNHLY, CDR2 FYNNEI. The CDR3 is made up of 15 amino acids. The junction had 9 bases not matched to a gene; V was cut back by 3 bases and J by 9 bases. CDR3 loop: CASSDWAGGPGEQFF. The CDR3 DNA follows: TGTGCCAGCAGTGACTGGGCGGGGGGGCCTGGTGAGCAGTTCTTC.

This sequence joins TRBV7-8 and TRBJ1-5; 9 nucleotides align to TRBD1. V lost 2 bases and J lost 5; bases outside the gene matches: 13. Looked up from germline, CDR1 is SGHVS and CDR2 is FQNEAQ. The CDR3 is made up of 18 amino acids. The CDR3 loop reads CASSLRRRVGQGYQPQHF. CDR3 sequence (DNA): TGTGCCAGCAGCTTACGACGACGCGTGGGACAGGGCTATCAGCCCCAGCATTTT. Variable domain in full (rest from reference TRBV7-8 and TRBJ1-5): GAGVSQSPRYKVAKRGQDVALRCDPISGHVSLFWYQQALGQGPEFLTYFQNEAQLDKSGLPSDRFFAERPEGSVSTLKIQRTQQEDSAVYLCASSLRRRVGQGYQPQHFGDGTRLSIL.

This clone was picked up a small number of times. This chain links TRBV7-9 with TRBJ1-3, with 9 bases that match TRBD1. CDR3 length equals 17 residues. Trimming cost V 1 base and J 0 bases; bases outside gene matches: 4. Germline V gene lookup returns CDR1 SEHNR and CDR2 FQNEAQ (reference sequence). The CDR3 coding sequence is TGTGCCAGCAGCTTAGGGGGACAGGGTCGCTCTGGAAACACCATATATTTT. This translates into CASSLGGQGRSGNTIYF.

CDR3 sequence (DNA): TGTGCCAGCAGCCTACCGGGCCAAACCCCCAGGGCGTACTTC. It encodes CASSLPGQTPRAYF. J is TRBJ2-5 and V is TRBV5-4; tentative D call: TRBD1 (5 bases). The CDR3 extends over 14 amino acids. With 4 bases removed from V and 13 bases from J, the gap between germline ends came to 23 bases. Germline CDR1 reads SGHNT; CDR2 reads YYREEE (reference sequence).

As to this clone: At one end the junction does not follow the germline gene, possibly because of a read error. The V gene is TRBV7-9, the J gene TRBJ1-4, with unresolved D. CDR1 and CDR2 from the germline V gene are SEHNR and FQNEAQ (reference sequence). This CDR3 has 12 residues. CDR3 residues: CASSLENRQVVF. As DNA, the CDR3 is TGTGCCAGCAGCTTAGAGAATAGGCAGGTGGTTTTT.

In this sample, this clone turned up once. This sequence joins TRBV11-2 and TRBJ2-7; 8 nucleotides agree with TRBD2. With V trimmed by 1 base and J by 7 bases, 6 bases remained unmatched. The CDR3 covers 14 residues. Germline CDR1 reads SGHAT; CDR2 reads FQNNGV. The CDR3 region has the DNA TGTGCCAGCAGCTTAGTCGGGAGGGCCGGAGAGCAGTACTTC. Its protein product is CASSLVGRAGEQYF. The variable domain in full, with the rest retrieved from reference TRBV11-2 and TRBJ2-7, is EAGVAQSPRYKIIEKRQSVAFWCNPISGHATLYWYQQILGQGPKLLIQFQNNGVVDDSQLPKDRFSAERLKGVDSTLKIQPAKLEDSAVYLCASSLVGRAGEQYFGPGTRLTVT.

The chain couples TRBV6-5 to TRBJ2-7; 10 bases agree with TRBD1. The germline CDR1 and CDR2 sequences are MNHEY and SVGAGI. The CDR3 covers 15 residues. With V trimmed by 2 bases and J by 3 bases, 4 bases remained unmatched. CDR3 DNA sequence: TGTGCCAGCAGTTACGGGACAGGGGACATCTACGAGCAGTACTTC. This translates into CASSYGTGDIYEQYF.

This clone was counted once. V is TRBV11-3 and J is TRBJ2-2, with 11 bases identical to TRBD1. The germline V gene encodes CDR1 SGHNT and CDR2 YENEEA. The V segment lost 5 bases and the J segment 6 bases; nucleotides outside the gene matches: 5. The CDR3 length is 15 residues. CDR3 nucleotide sequence: TGTGCCAGCAGCGCCGGACAGGGGGCGTCCGGGGAGCTGTTTTTT. It specifies CASSAGQGASGELFF.

The V and J genes are TRBV9 and TRBJ2-7, with 8 positions matching TRBD1. V lost 0 bases and J lost 2; bases outside the gene matches: 4. Germline assignment: CDR1 SGDLS and CDR2 YYNGEE. This CDR3 comprises 15 residues. CDR3 protein: CASSVAGGQTYEQYF. CDR3 nucleotides: TGTGCCAGCAGCGTAGCAGGGGGCCAAACCTACGAGCAGTACTTC.

The chain couples TRBV6-5 to TRBJ1-6, with D perhaps matching TRBD1 (5 bases). Trimming shortened V by 6 bases and J by 8 bases, and 14 bases separated the two germline ends. This CDR3 is built from 14 residues. Germline V gene data show CDR1 as MNHEY and CDR2 as SVGAGI. DNA for the CDR3: TGTGCCAGCAGGGAAGAAGGAGGGGATTCACCCCTCCACTTT. Translated, it gives CASREEGGDSPLHF.

The sample holds one count of this clone. V gene TRBV30 combines with J gene TRBJ2-5, with a possible D match to TRBD1 (5 bases). Matching the DNA end better, TRBJ2-7 makes the J call doubtful. Per germline, CDR1 GTSNPN and CDR2 SVGIG (reference sequence). The CDR3 contains 11 residues. This CDR3 reads CAWGALYEQYF. The CDR3 coding sequence is TGTGCCTGGGGGGCCCTCTACGAGCAGTACTTC.

The CDR3 DNA follows: TGTGCCACCAGCACCCGGACAGCTATAATCACCGGGGAGCTGTTTTTT. Translating it yields CATSTRTAIITGELFF. The J gene is TRBJ2-2, the V gene TRBV15, with D possibly matching TRBD1 (6 bases). Germline assignment: CDR1 LNHNV and CDR2 YYDKDF (reference sequence). Trimming left V 4 bases short and J 4 bases short, with 16 bases between. The CDR3 consists of 16 residues.

This chain connects TRBV27 to TRBJ2-1; 10 nucleotides agree with TRBD2. J gave up 4 bases and V 3 bases, and 9 bases lay outside the gene matches. CDR3 length: 17 residues. The germline gives CDR1 MNHEY, CDR2 SMNVEV (reference sequence). CDR3 in DNA: TGTGCCAGCAGTTTGTTAGCGGGAGGACCTGGATACAATGAGCAGTTCTTC. This encodes CASSLLAGGPGYNEQFF.

V usage is TRBV27 and J usage is TRBJ1-5; D may be TRBD1 (6 bases). The length of the CDR3 is 18 residues. Germline CDR1 MNHEY, CDR2 SMNVEV (reference sequence). V lost 7 bases to trimming and J lost 1 base, with 23 bases between them. The CDR3 is CASTPPRRGAESNQPQHF. For the CDR3, the DNA is TGTGCCAGCACCCCTCCTCGGCGGGGGGCTGAAAGCAATCAGCCCCAGCATTTT.

The gene calls are TRBV6-6 and TRBJ1-4; 11 nucleotides match TRBD1. Unmatched junction bases numbered 2, after V lost 0 bases and J lost 8 bases. The germline V gene has CDR1 MNHNY and CDR2 SVGAGI (reference sequence). This CDR3 has 15 residues. The CDR3 sequence: CASSYSWTGGEKLFF. In DNA, the CDR3 is TGTGCCAGCAGTTACTCCTGGACAGGGGGCGAAAAACTGTTTTTT.

The rearrangement joins TRBV29-1 to TRBJ2-1; D not resolved. V lost 5 bases to trimming and J lost 10 bases, with 9 bases between them. CDR3 size: 10 residues. CDR1 and CDR2 (germline): SQVTM, ANQGSEA. The CDR3: CSVHGREQFF. The CDR3 DNA follows: TGCAGCGTTCACGGCAGGGAGCAGTTCTTC.

V gene TRBV2 combines with J gene TRBJ2-1, with D possibly being TRBD1 (5 bases). The CDR3 is 16 residues long. V shed 5 bases and J shed 0 bases, with 14 bases lying between them. CDR1 and CDR2 from the germline V gene are SNHLY and FYNNEI. The CDR3 region has the DNA TGTGCCAGCAGTCGGCAGGGCCCTAGCTCCTACAATGAGCAGTTCTTC. Its protein product is CASSRQGPSSYNEQFF.

This clone was seen a handful of times. This chain's CDR3 is CASSQEQGAEAFF. CDR3 nucleotide sequence: TGCGCCAGCAGCCAAGAACAGGGGGCCGAAGCTTTCTTT. V usage is TRBV4-3 and J usage is TRBJ1-1; TRBD1 aligns across 9 bases. Germline CDR1 is LGHNA and CDR2 is YSLEER. J was trimmed by 8 bases and V by 0 bases; bases with no gene match: 1. The CDR3 sequence is 13 residues long.

The chain employs TRBV27 and TRBJ2-7; TRBD1 aligns across 7 bases. The CDR3 extends over 16 amino acids. Germline CDR1 and CDR2: MNHEY and SMNVEV (reference sequence). Trimming cost V 5 bases and J 5 bases; bases outside gene matches: 15. In DNA, the CDR3 is TGTGCCAGCAGTCGAGCGACAGGGTCGGGGATAAACGAGCAGTACTTC. Protein: CASSRATGSGINEQYF.